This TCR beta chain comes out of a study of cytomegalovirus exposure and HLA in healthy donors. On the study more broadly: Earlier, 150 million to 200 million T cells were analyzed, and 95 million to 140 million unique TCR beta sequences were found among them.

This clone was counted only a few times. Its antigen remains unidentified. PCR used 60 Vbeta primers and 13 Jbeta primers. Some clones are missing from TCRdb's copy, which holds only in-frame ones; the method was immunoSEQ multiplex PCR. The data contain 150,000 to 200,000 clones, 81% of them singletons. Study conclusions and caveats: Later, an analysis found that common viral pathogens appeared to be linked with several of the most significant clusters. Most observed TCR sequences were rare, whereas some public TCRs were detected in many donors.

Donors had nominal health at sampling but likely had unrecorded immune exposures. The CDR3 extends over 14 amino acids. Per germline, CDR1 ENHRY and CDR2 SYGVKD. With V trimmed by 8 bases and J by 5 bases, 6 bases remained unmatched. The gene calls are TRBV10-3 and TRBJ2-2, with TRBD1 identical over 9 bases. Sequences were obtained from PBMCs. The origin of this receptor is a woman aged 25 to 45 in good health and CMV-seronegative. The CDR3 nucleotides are TGTGCCATCGGTGGACAGGGGAGGACCGGGGAGCTGTTTTTT. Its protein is CAIGGQGRTGELFF.